A single sample is the source of the 20 T cell receptor beta chains below, sequenced in a study of Ad26.COV2.S vaccination and SARS-CoV-2 variants. TCRdb's table, derived via immunoSEQ multiplex PCR, lists solely in-frame clones and lacks some. The table shows about 400,000 clones, with about 91% occurring only once. The treatment here: some 20 received Ad26.COV2.S at low or high dose, single or two shots; several received placebo; per-sample allocation not given. The investigators took samples on day 63 after the first vaccine or placebo injection. Specimen: peripheral blood, collected in a trial of Ad26.COV2.S vaccine versus placebo. These receptors were obtained from a person aged 18 to 65 who received the Ad26.COV2.S COVID-19 vaccine or a placebo.

This clone was found a few times. This chain joins TRBV5-3 and TRBJ1-1, with 8 positions matching TRBD1. TRBV5-3 is annotated as an ORF whose role is uncertain. The CDR3 has 16 residues. The V and J ends lost 4 bases and 3 bases, in that order; junction bases with no gene match: 11. This CDR3 is CARSPPVGRGHTEAFF. The CDR3 coding sequence is TGTGCCAGAAGCCCCCCGGTCGGCAGGGGGCACACTGAAGCTTTCTTT.

This clone was found a few times. This chain joins TRBV30 and TRBJ2-1; D perhaps matches TRBD2 (6 bases). V lost 7 bases and J lost 7, with 8 bases in between. The germline V gene has CDR1 GTSNPN and CDR2 SVGIG (reference sequence). The CDR3 length is 10 residues. CDR3: CAYGGNEQFF. CDR3 DNA sequence: TGTGCCTACGGGGGAAATGAGCAGTTCTTC.

This clone was recorded only once. CDR3 DNA sequence: TGTGCCATCAGTGAGAAGGAGGGGGTAGGAAAACTGTTTTTT. Its translation: CAISEKEGVGKLFF. This sequence joins TRBV10-3 and TRBJ1-4; D is possibly TRBD1 (6 bases). This CDR3 comprises 14 residues. Trimming stripped 2 bases from V and 10 bases from J, with 14 bases between. Germline lookup yields CDR1 ENHRY and CDR2 SYGVKD.

The J gene is TRBJ2-1, the V gene TRBV6-5, with 11 nucleotides matching TRBD2. V shed 5 bases and J 8 bases; nucleotides not matched to a gene: 2. The V gene's germline CDR1 is MNHEY and CDR2 SVGAGI. The CDR3 has 13 residues. In DNA, the CDR3 is TGTGCCAGCAGTACTAGCGGGAGCTATGAGCAGTTCTTC. The encoded protein is CASSTSGSYEQFF.

This rearrangement joins TRBV10-3 to TRBJ2-3; D possibly corresponds to TRBD2 (5 bases). Looked up from germline, CDR1 is ENHRY and CDR2 is SYGVKD. V was clipped by 2 bases and J by 4 bases, with 7 bases between them. The CDR3 loop spans 13 amino acids. CDR3 protein: CAISEPGADTQYF. The CDR3 DNA sequence: TGTGCCATCAGTGAGCCCGGGGCAGATACGCAGTATTTT.

Notes on this clone: The identical CDR3 is also encoded by other nucleotide sequences in the sample. The chain joins TRBV6-5 to TRBJ2-3; possibly TRBD2 for D (6 bases). V lost 6 bases and J lost 3, with 10 bases in between. This CDR3 has 13 amino acids. Per the germline V gene, CDR1 is MNHEY and CDR2 is SVGAGI. CDR3 coding DNA: TGTGCCAGCAGGCGGGGAGGAACAGATACGCAGTATTTT. It specifies CASRRGGTDTQYF.

This clone has only one observation. The CDR3 region is CASSYGTGDNEQFF. The CDR3 nucleotides are TGTGCCAGCAGTTACGGGACCGGGGACAATGAGCAGTTCTTC. The chain carries TRBV6-2 or TRBV6-3 and TRBJ2-1; either TRBD1 or TRBD2 may supply D (5 bases each). Between the trimmed V and J ends, which lost 2 bases and 5 bases, there was a span of 10 bases. The CDR3 runs to 14 residues. CDR1 and CDR2 from the germline V gene are MNHEY and SVGEGT.

In this sample, this clone turned up once. The V call is TRBV6-6, the J call TRBJ2-1; 13 positions agree with TRBD2. The germline V gene encodes CDR1 MNHNY and CDR2 SVGAGI (reference sequence). This CDR3 comprises 16 residues. J lost 10 bases, V lost 2 bases, and 8 bases had no gene match. CDR3 protein: CASSYGTSGKTGEQFF. Here the CDR3 DNA reads TGTGCCAGCAGTTACGGGACTAGCGGGAAGACGGGGGAGCAGTTCTTC.

The V call is TRBV2, the J call TRBJ2-6; TRBD1 is a possible D gene (5 bases). Germline V lookup: CDR1 SNHLY, CDR2 FYNNEI. Trimming removed 8 bases at V and 0 bases at J, with 17 bases between. This CDR3 region has 17 residues. CDR3 region: CASLGAGWPSGANVLTF. CDR3 coding DNA: TGTGCCAGCCTCGGCGCAGGGTGGCCCTCTGGGGCCAACGTCCTGACTTTC.

This chain links TRBV5-1 with TRBJ2-1, with D perhaps TRBD1 (6 bases). The CDR3 runs to 15 residues. Germline-derived CDR1 and CDR2 are SGHRS and YFSETQ. V lost 3 bases to trimming and J lost 2 bases, with 12 bases between them. The CDR3 nucleotides read TGCGCCAGCAGCTCCGGGACACAAACCTACAATGAGCAGTTCTTC. This translates into CASSSGTQTYNEQFF.

The chain combines TRBV29-1 with TRBJ2-7; 12 positions agree with TRBD2. Germline V lookup: CDR1 SQVTM, CDR2 ANQGSEA. V lost 7 bases, J lost 6 bases, and 25 bases stayed unmatched. The CDR3 totals 19 residues. CDR3 residues: CSGTDRGTSGWLFSFEQYF. The CDR3 DNA sequence: TGCAGCGGGACGGACAGAGGGACTAGCGGGTGGCTCTTTTCGTTCGAGCAGTACTTC.

J is TRBJ2-3 and V is TRBV28, with TRBD1 identical over 7 bases. Germline CDR1 and CDR2: MDHEN and SYDVKM. The junction had 4 bases not matched to a gene; V was cut back by 0 bases and J by 4 bases. The CDR3 consists of 15 residues. CDR3 coding DNA: TGTGCCAGCAGTTTATGGGCAGGGGGAGCAGATACGCAGTATTTT. Translation: CASSLWAGGADTQYF.

The chain uses TRBV28 and TRBJ2-3; no reliable D call. This CDR3 region has 12 residues. The V gene lost 4 bases and the J gene lost 5 bases, with 7 bases spanning the gap. Looked up from germline, CDR1 is MDHEN and CDR2 is SYDVKM. The CDR3 bases are TGTGCCAGCAGTTCGTATTTAGATACGCAGTATTTT. Translation gives CASSSYLDTQYF.

The V gene is TRBV5-4, the J gene TRBJ2-1, with 14 bases identical to TRBD2. The J segment lost 7 bases and the V segment lost 5 bases, leaving 8 bases of the junction unmatched. Looked up from germline, CDR1 is SGHNT and CDR2 is YYREEE (reference sequence). The CDR3 consists of 16 residues. This chain's CDR3 is CASRRYGTSGSNEQFF. The CDR3 nucleotides read TGTGCCAGCAGAAGGTACGGGACTAGCGGGAGTAATGAGCAGTTCTTC.

Concerning this clone: Distinct nucleotide sequences in the sample also encode this CDR3. The gene calls are TRBV5-1 and TRBJ2-1, with 13 bases matching TRBD2. Germline CDR1 reads SGHRS; CDR2 reads YFSETQ. This CDR3 has 15 residues. After removal of 3 bases from V and 6 bases from J, the junction contained 3 bases not matched to a gene. In DNA form, the CDR3 reads TGCGCCAGCAGCTCGGGACTAGCGGGATCCAATGAGCAGTTCTTC. Amino acids: CASSSGLAGSNEQFF.

The chain has TRBV30 and TRBJ1-3; D not resolved. The V gene lost 5 bases and the J gene lost 2 bases, with 7 bases spanning the gap. The CDR3 is made up of 12 amino acids. Looked up from germline, CDR1 is GTSNPN and CDR2 is SVGIG (reference sequence). The CDR3 DNA reads TGTGCCTGGGCCGGAGCTGGAAACACCATATATTTT. It yields the protein CAWAGAGNTIYF.

The chain is built from TRBV7-2 and TRBJ2-7; 7 bases fit TRBD2. Germline V gives CDR1 SGHTA, CDR2 FQGNSA. V gave up 2 bases and J gave up 5 bases; unmatched junction bases: 15. The CDR3 spans 17 residues. CDR3 DNA sequence: TGTGCCAGCAGCTTATTAATTCGCGGGAGTGGGTTCAACGAGCAGTACTTC. This encodes CASSLLIRGSGFNEQYF. The whole variable domain, filled in from reference TRBV7-2 and TRBJ2-7, reads GAGVSQSPSNKVTEKGKDVELRCDPISGHTALYWYRQSLGQGLEFLIYFQGNSAPDKSGLPSDRFSAERTGGSVSTLTIQRTQQEDSAVYLCASSLLIRGSGFNEQYFGPGTRLTVT.

CDR3 nucleotides: TGTGCCAGCAGCTGGTTAGATCTGGAGACCCAGTACTTC. Protein: CASSWLDLETQYF. The chain couples TRBV12-3 or TRBV12-4 to TRBJ2-5; D remains unclear. The CDR3 spans 13 residues. Trimming took off 6 bases at V and 5 bases at J, with 13 bases between the two ends.

This clone was recorded once. The gene calls are TRBV28 and TRBJ1-1; tentative D call: TRBD1 (6 bases). V lost 3 bases and J lost 8, with 13 bases in between. The CDR3 totals 13 residues. CDR1 is MDHEN and CDR2 is SYDVKM in the germline V gene. CDR3 sequence (DNA): TGTGCCAGCAGTTTTAATTTGGGGACAGAAGCTTTCTTT. It is translated as CASSFNLGTEAFF.

The chain links TRBV27 to TRBJ2-1; 11 nucleotides agree with TRBD1. Germline-derived CDR1 and CDR2 are MNHEY and SMNVEV (reference sequence). This CDR3 has 15 amino acids. The V and J ends lost 6 bases and 6 bases, in that order; junction bases with no gene match: 7. The chain's CDR3 is CASRGTGGVGNEQFF. The CDR3 bases are TGTGCCAGCAGAGGGACAGGGGGTGTGGGCAATGAGCAGTTCTTC.